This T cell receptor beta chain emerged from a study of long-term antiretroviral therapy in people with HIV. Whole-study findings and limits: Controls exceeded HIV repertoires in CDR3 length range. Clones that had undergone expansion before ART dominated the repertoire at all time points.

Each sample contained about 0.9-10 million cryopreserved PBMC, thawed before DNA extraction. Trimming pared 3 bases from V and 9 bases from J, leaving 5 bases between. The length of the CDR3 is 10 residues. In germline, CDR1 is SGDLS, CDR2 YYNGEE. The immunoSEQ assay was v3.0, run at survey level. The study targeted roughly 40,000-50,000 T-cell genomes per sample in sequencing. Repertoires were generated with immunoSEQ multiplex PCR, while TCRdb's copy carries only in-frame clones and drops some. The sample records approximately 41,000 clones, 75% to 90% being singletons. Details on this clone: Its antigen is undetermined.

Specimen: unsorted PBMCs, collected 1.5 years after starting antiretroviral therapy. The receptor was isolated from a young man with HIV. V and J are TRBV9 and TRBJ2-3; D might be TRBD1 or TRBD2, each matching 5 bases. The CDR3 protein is CASSGGTQYF. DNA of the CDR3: TGTGCCAGCAGCGGGGGGACGCAGTATTTT. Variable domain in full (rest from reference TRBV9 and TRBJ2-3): DSGVTQTPKHLITATGQRVTLRCSPRSGDLSVYWYQQSLDQGLQFLIQYYNGEERAKGNILERFSAQQFPDLHSELNLSSLELGDSALYFCASSGGTQYFGPGTRLTVL.